These 8 T cell receptor beta chains came from one sample sequenced in a study of vaccination effects on CD4 cells after COVID-19 (dated by TCRdb to the early 2020s). The antigens these receptors bind are not known. Libraries were prepared through the immunoSEQ multiplex PCR assay. The table comes from immuneACCESS by way of TCRdb, which keeps in-frame sequences with V and J called. Part of the clones is missing from these tables; in studies checked, under half for an unresolved V gene and the rest for unknown reasons. In this sample the table shows tens of thousands of clones, about 81% of which occur a single time. The ten largest clones represent 0.95% to 1.5% of the sample. To identify antigen-specific CD4+ T cell clonotypes by their expansion, the ViraFEST assay first stimulated PBMC with viral peptide pools and then applied TCR sequencing. After more than 9 days of culture, CD4+ T cells were isolated with the EasySep CD4+ T cell isolation kit. Participants received two doses of either the BNT162b2 or the mRNA-1273 mRNA SARS-CoV-2 vaccine.

The specimen comprised CD4+ T cells from PBMCs cultured with HCoV-229E spike peptides, sampled after COVID-19 vaccination. The label giving this sample's cell subset or site can be read as: HCoV-229E spike overlapping peptide pool stimulation. Receptor source: a human donor who received a COVID-19 vaccine.

This clone was seen only a few times. The gene calls are TRBV9 and TRBJ1-2, with 11 bases matching TRBD1. This CDR3 is 15 amino acids long. CDR1 is SGDLS, CDR2 YYNGEE, per germline. V lost 3 bases and J lost 3; bases outside the gene matches: 4. CDR3 amino acids: CASSAGQGADYGYTF. The CDR3 nucleotides are TGTGCCAGCAGCGCAGGACAGGGGGCTGACTATGGCTACACCTTC. The complete variable domain, with remaining parts taken from reference TRBV9 and TRBJ1-2, reads DSGVTQTPKHLITATGQRVTLRCSPRSGDLSVYWYQQSLDQGLQFLIQYYNGEERAKGNILERFSAQQFPDLHSELNLSSLELGDSALYFCASSAGQGADYGYTFGSGTRLTVV.

This sequence joins TRBV7-3 and TRBJ2-3; the match to TRBD2 covers 12 bases. CDR1 is SGHTA, CDR2 FQGTGA, per germline. Trimming took 5 bases from V and 1 from J; bases not matched to a gene: 7. The CDR3 totals 17 residues. The CDR3 here is CASSPLRLAGGTDTQYF. The CDR3 coding sequence is TGTGCCAGCAGCCCGCTACGACTAGCGGGGGGCACAGATACGCAGTATTTT.

This clone was detected only once. The rearrangement links TRBV29-1 to TRBJ1-4, with 7 bases aligning to TRBD1. This CDR3 comprises 14 residues. Germline assignment: CDR1 SQVTM and CDR2 ANQGSEA. V lost 1 base to trimming and J lost 4 bases; unmatched junction nucleotides: 3. CDR3: CSVEGTGNNEKLFF. The DNA for the CDR3 is TGCAGCGTTGAAGGGACAGGAAATAATGAAAAACTGTTTTTT.

This rearrangement joins TRBV7-2 to TRBJ2-4; D uncertain. Germline V gene data show CDR1 as SGHTA and CDR2 as FQGNSA. V was pared by 2 bases and J by 0 bases, with 11 bases between. The CDR3 consists of 16 residues. CDR3 DNA: TGTGCCAGCAGCTTAAGTCTACTGGGAGCCAAAAACATTCAGTACTTC. It specifies CASSLSLLGAKNIQYF.

This clone is a singleton in its sample. The chain combines TRBV4-2 with TRBJ1-1; D unresolved. Trimming shortened V by 4 bases and J by 0 bases, and 15 bases separated the two germline ends. CDR1 LGHNA and CDR2 YNFKEQ come from the germline V gene. The CDR3 has 16 amino acids. The CDR3 spells CASSPLRGEVNTEAFF. The CDR3 DNA sequence: TGTGCCAGCAGCCCCTTGCGCGGAGAAGTGAACACTGAAGCTTTCTTT.

This clone was observed a few times. The rearrangement uses TRBV14 and TRBJ1-1; TRBD1 might be the D (5 bases). V shed 3 bases and J shed 6 bases, with 17 bases lying between them. Germline V gene data show CDR1 as SGHDN and CDR2 as FVKESK. This CDR3 is 15 amino acids long. As DNA, the CDR3 is TGTGCCAGCAGCCAGCGGGTCCCGGGGACTGCTGAAGCTTTCTTT. Protein product: CASSQRVPGTAEAFF.

The chain employs TRBV5-6 and TRBJ1-3; D not certain. V was trimmed by 3 bases and J by 0 bases, leaving 13 bases between them. Germline V lookup: CDR1 SGHDT, CDR2 YYEEEE. CDR3 length equals 16 residues. The CDR3 DNA follows: TGTGCCAGCAGCTGGTCAGTTATGAGCTCTGGAAACACCATATATTTT. It is translated as CASSWSVMSSGNTIYF.

The J gene is TRBJ1-3, the V gene TRBV9; a possible D gene is TRBD1 (5 bases). There are 14 residues in the CDR3. Trimming took off 2 bases at V and 1 base at J, with 7 bases between the two ends. Germline V gene lookup returns CDR1 SGDLS and CDR2 YYNGEE. For the CDR3, the DNA is TGTGCCAGCAGCGTCGGACAATCTGGAAACACCATATATTTT. It codes for CASSVGQSGNTIYF.